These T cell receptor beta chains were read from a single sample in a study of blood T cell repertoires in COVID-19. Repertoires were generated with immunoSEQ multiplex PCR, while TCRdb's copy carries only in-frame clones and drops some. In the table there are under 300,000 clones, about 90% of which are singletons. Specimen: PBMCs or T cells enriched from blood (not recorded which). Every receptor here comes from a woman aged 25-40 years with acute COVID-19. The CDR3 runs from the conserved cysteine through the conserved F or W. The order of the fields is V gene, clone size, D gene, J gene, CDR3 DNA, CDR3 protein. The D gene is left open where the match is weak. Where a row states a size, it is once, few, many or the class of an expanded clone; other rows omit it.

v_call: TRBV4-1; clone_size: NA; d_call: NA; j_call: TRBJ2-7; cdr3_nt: TGCGCCAGCAGCCCAGGCGGAGGGACTTACTACGAGCAGTACTTC; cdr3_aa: CASSPGGGTYYEQYF
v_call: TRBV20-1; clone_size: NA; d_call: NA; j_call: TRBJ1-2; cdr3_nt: TGCAGTGCTAGTGAGATGGGAGATGGGGGCTACACCTTC; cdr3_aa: CSASEMGDGGYTF
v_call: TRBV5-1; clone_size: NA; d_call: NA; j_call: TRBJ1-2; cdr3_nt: TGCGCCAGCAGCTTGGTCAGGGCCGATGGCTACACCTTC; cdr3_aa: CASSLVRADGYTF
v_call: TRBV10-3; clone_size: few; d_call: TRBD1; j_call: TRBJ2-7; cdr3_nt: TGTGCCATCAGCCAGGAGGCAGGGGGATCCTACGAGCAGTACTTC; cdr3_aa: CAISQEAGGSYEQYF
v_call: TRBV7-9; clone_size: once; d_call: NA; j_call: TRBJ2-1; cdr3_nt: TGTGCCAGCAGCTTACGAACGGGAGAGGCCAATGAGCAGTTCTTC; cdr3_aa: CASSLRTGEANEQFF
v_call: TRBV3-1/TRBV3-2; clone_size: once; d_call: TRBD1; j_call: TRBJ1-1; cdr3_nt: TGTGCCAGCAGCCAGTTCGGACAGGCAGGGCTAGTTGCTTTCTTT; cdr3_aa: CASSQFGQAGLVAFF
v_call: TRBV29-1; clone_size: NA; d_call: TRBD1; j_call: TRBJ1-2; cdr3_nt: TGCAGCGTTGATACGGGACAGGGTTCGGGCGGCTACACCTTC; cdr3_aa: CSVDTGQGSGGYTF
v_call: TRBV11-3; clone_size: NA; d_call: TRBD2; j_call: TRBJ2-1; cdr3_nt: TGTGCCAGCAGCTTAGGAGGGAGGGGCGATGTTGAGCAGTTCTTC; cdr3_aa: CASSLGGRGDVEQFF
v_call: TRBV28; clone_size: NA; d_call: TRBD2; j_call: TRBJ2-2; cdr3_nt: TGTGCCAGCAGTTTATTTAGCGGGGCGGACACCGGGGAGCTGTTTTTT; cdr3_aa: CASSLFSGADTGELFF
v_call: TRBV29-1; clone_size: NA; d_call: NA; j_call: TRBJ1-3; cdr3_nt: TGCAGCGTTGAATACGGAAGCGTTAAAGCTGGAAACACCATATATTTT; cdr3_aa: CSVEYGSVKAGNTIYF
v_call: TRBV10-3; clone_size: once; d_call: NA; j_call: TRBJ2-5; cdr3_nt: TGTGCCATCGGGCAGGGGTCCAGTTCGGGAGAGACCCAGTACTTC; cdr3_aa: CAIGQGSSSGETQYF
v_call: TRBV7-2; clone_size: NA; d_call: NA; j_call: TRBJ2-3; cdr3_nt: TGTGCCAGCAGAGGGGCCTCCACAGATACGCAGTATTTT; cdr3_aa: CASRGASTDTQYF
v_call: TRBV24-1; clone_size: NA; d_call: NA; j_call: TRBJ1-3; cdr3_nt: TGTGCCACCAGTGATACTAGACAGGACTCTGGAAACACCATATATTTT; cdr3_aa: CATSDTRQDSGNTIYF
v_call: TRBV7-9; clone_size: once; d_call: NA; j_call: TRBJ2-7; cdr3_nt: TGTGCCAGCAGCTTAGGGGGGGTCTACGAGCAGTACTTC; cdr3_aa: CASSLGGVYEQYF
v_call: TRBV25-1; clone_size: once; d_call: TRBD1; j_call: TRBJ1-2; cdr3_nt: TGTGCCAGCAGACCGTCCTCGGGACAGCCTTCAAACTATGGCTACACCTTC; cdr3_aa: CASRPSSGQPSNYGYTF
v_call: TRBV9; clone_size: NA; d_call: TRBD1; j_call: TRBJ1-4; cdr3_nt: TGTGCCAGCAGCGTTGGGGACAGGTCAGGGGAAAAACTGTTTTTT; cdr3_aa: CASSVGDRSGEKLFF
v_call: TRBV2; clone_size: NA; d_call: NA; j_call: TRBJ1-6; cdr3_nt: TGTGCCAGCAGTGACCTGGGAGGGGGGAATTCACCCCTCCACTTT; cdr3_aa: CASSDLGGGNSPLHF
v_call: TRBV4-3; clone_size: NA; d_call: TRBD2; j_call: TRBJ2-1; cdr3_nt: TGCGCCAGCAGCCAAAGACTAGCGGGAGATCTCAATGAGCAGTTCTTC; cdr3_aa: CASSQRLAGDLNEQFF
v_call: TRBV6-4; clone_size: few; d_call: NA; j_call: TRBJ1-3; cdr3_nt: TGTGCCAGCAGAAACCCCGGGAGTTCTGGAAACACCATATATTTT; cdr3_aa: CASRNPGSSGNTIYF
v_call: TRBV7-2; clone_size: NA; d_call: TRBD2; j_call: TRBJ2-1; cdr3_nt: TGTGCCAGCAGCTTAGACGTCCTAGCGGGCTACAATGAGCAGTTCTTC; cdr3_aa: CASSLDVLAGYNEQFF
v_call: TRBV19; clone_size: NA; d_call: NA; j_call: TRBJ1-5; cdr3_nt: TGTGCCAGTAGCTCCGTTGGGGGGGGGCCCCAGCATTTT; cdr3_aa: CASSSVGGGPQHF
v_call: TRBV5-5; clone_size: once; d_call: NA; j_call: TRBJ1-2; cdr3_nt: TGTGCCAGCAGCTTGGCCCAGGGCTTCTATGGCTACACCTTC; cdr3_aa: CASSLAQGFYGYTF
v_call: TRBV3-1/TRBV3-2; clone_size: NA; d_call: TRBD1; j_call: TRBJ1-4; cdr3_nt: TGTGCCAGCAGCCCGGGGGACAGCCGTAATGAAAAACTGTTTTTT; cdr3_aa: CASSPGDSRNEKLFF
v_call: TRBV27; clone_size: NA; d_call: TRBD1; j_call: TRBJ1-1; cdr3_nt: TGTGCCAGCAGTTTATGGGGACAGGGGGCAGCTTTCTTT; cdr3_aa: CASSLWGQGAAFF
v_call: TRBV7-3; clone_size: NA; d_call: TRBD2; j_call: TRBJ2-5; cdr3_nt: TGTGCCAGCAGCCCCGGACTAGCGGGCAGACAAGAGACCCAGTACTTC; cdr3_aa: CASSPGLAGRQETQYF
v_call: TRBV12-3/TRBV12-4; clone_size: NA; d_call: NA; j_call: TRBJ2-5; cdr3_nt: TGTGCCAGCAGGAGGGAAGTAGTAGAGACCCAGTACTTC; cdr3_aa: CASRREVVETQYF
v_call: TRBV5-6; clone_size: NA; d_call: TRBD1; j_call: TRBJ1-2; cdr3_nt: TGTGCCAGCAGCTGGGACAGGGGGTCGGTAGGCTACACCTTC; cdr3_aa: CASSWDRGSVGYTF
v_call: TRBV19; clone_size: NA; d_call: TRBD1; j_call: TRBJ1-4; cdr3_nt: TGTGCCAGTAGTACCGCAGGGGGCTTTAATGAAAAACTGTTTTTT; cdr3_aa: CASSTAGGFNEKLFF
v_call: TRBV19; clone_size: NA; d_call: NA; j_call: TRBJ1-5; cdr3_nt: TGTGCCAGTTCACGGGGGGCTGTTCTTGATCAGCCCCAGCATTTT; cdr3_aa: CASSRGAVLDQPQHF
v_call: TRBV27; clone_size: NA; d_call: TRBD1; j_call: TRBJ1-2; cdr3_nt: TGTGCCAGCAGGGGGACAGGCCGTTTCTATGGCTACACCTTC; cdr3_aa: CASRGTGRFYGYTF
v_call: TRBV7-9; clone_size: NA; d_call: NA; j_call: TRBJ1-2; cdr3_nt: TGTGCCAGCAGCTTAGGGGCCAGGGAAGGCTACACCTTC; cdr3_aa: CASSLGAREGYTF
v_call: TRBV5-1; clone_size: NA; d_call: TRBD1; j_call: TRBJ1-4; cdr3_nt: TGCGCCAGCAGCTTTCAAAAGGGGGCACATGAAAAACTGTTTTTT; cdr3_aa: CASSFQKGAHEKLFF
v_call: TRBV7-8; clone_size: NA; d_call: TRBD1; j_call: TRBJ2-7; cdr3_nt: TGTGCCAGCAGGGGACAGGTGACTTCCTACGAGCAGTACTTC; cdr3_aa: CASRGQVTSYEQYF
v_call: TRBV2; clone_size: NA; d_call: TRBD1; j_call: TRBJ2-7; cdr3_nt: TGTGCCAGCTACCGGGACAGTTCATCCTACGAGCAGTACTTC; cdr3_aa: CASYRDSSSYEQYF
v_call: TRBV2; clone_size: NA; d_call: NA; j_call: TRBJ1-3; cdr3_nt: TGTGCCAGCACCGCGGCCCGTCGAAACACCATATATTTT; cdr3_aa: CASTAARRNTIYF
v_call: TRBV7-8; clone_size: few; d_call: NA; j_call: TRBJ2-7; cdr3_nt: TGTGCCAGCAGCTTAGCGGGTATTAGTGAGGGCTACTTC; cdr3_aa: CASSLAGISEGYF
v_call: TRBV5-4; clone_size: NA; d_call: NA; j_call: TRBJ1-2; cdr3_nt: TGTGCCAGCAGCCCGCGACAGACTAACTATGGCTACACCTTC; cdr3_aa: CASSPRQTNYGYTF
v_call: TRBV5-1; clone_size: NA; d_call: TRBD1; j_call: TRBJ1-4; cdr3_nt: TGCGCCAGCAGCCAGACGGACAGGGGGTTACTGTTTTTT; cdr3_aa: CASSQTDRGLLFF
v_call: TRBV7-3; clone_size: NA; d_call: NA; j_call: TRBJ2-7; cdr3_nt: TGTGCCAGCAGGTTATACAGTTCCGACGAGCAGTACTTC; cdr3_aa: CASRLYSSDEQYF
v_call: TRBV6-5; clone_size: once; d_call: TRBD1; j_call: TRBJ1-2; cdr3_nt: TGTGCCAGCTCCAGGGACAGGACCAATTCCGGCTACACCTTC; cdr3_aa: CASSRDRTNSGYTF
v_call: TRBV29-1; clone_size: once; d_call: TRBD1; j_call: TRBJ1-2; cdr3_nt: TGCAGCGGTCGGACAGGGGGGGAAGGTAACTATGGCTACACCTTC; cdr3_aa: CSGRTGGEGNYGYTF
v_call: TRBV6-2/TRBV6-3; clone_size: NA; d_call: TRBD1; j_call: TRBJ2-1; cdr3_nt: TGTGCCAGCAGTTCCTGGAACAGGGGCGATGAGCAGTTCTTC; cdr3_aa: CASSSWNRGDEQFF
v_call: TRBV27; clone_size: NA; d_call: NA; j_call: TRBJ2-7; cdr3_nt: TGTGCCAGCCATGGGCTACAGGTGAACTACGAGCAGTACTTC; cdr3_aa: CASHGLQVNYEQYF
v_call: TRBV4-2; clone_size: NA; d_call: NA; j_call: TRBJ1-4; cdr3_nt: TGTGCCAGCAGCCAAGACGGGAGAAATGAAAAACTGTTTTTT; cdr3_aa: CASSQDGRNEKLFF
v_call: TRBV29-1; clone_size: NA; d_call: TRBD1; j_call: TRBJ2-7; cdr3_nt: TGCAGCGTTCCAACCGGGACAGGTTACGGCGAGCAGTACTTC; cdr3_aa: CSVPTGTGYGEQYF
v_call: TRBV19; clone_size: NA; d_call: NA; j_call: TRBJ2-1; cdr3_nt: TGTGCCAGTAGTATAGGTGAGGGGGTTAATGAGCAGTTCTTC; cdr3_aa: CASSIGEGVNEQFF
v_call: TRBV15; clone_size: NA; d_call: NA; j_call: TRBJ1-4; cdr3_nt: TGTGCCACCAGCAGAGATGGGGGGGCGGTTAATGAAAAACTGTTTTTT; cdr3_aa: CATSRDGGAVNEKLFF
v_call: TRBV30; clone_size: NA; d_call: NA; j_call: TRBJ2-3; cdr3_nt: TGTGCCTGGAGCCGGGGACACACAGATACGCAGTATTTT; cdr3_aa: CAWSRGHTDTQYF
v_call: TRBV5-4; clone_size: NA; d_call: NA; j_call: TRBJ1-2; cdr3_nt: TGTGCCACCCCTTCATTAGGAGCACCCCAATTTGGCTACACCTTC; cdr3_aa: CATPSLGAPQFGYTF
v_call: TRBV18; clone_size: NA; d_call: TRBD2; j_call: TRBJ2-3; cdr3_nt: TGTGCCAGCTCACAATACCACCCCGGGGTAGCGGGAGTTGGAGATACGCAGTATTTT; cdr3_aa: CASSQYHPGVAGVGDTQYF
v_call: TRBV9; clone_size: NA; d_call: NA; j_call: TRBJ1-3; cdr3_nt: TGTGCCAGCAGCGGAGATACAGGGCCTGGAAACACCATATATTTT; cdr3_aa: CASSGDTGPGNTIYF
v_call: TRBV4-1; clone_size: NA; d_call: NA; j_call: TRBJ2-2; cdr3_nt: TGCGCCAGCAGCCAAGATACAACGCTAAACGGGTATCTGAACACCGGGGAGCTGTTTTTT; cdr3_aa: CASSQDTTLNGYLNTGELFF